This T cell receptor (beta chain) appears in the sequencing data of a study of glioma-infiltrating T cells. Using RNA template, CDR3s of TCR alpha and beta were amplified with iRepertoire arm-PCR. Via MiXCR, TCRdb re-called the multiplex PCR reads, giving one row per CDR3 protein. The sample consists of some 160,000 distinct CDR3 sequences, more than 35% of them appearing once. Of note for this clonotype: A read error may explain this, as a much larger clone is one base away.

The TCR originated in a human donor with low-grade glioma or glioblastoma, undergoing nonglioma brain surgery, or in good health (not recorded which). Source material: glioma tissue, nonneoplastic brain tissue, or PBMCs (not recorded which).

The CDR3 DNA reads as TGTGCCAGCAGTCAAACTAGCGGGCAGACAGATACGCAGTATTTT. This encodes CASSQTSGQTDTQYF. The chain uses TRBV7-2 and TRBJ2-3, with 9 bases matching TRBD2. Germline V gives CDR1 SGHTA, CDR2 FQGNSA. CDR3 length: 15 amino acids. Trimming removed 6 bases from V and 3 bases from J; junction bases left unmatched: 7.